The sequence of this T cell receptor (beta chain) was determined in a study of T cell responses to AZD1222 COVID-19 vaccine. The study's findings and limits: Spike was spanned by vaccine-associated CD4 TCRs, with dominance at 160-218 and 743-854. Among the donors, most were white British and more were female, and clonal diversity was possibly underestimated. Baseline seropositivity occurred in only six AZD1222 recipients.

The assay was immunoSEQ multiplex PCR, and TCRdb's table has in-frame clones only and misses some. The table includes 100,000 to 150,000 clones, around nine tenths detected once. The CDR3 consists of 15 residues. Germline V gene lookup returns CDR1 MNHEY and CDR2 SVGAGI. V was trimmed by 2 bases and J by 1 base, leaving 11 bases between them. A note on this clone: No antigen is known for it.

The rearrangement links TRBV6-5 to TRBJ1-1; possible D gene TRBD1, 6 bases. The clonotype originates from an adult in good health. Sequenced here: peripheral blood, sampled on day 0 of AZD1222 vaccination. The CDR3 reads CASSYMAGENTEAFF. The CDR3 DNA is TGTGCCAGCAGTTACATGGCAGGGGAGAACACTGAAGCTTTCTTT.